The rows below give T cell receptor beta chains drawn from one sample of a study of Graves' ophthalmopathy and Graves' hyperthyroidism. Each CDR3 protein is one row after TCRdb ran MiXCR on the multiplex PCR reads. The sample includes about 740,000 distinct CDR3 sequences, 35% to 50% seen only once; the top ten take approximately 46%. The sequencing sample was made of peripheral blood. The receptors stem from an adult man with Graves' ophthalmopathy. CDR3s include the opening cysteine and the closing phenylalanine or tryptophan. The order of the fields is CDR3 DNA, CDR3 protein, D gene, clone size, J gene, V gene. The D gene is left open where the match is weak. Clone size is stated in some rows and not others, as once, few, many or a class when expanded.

DNA: TGTGCCAGTAGGCCGGGACAGACCCGTTCAAACACTGAAGCTTTCTTT; CDR3: CASRPGQTRSNTEAFF; D: TRBD1; size: .; J: TRBJ1-1; V: TRBV19
DNA: TGTGCCAGCAGTTACTATGCGAGGAAGGCAGGAGAGACCCAGTACTTC; CDR3: CASSYYARKAGETQYF; D: .; size: .; J: TRBJ2-5; V: TRBV2
DNA: TGTGCCAGCAGTCCCGGTGAAGGGGGCGAGCAGTACTTC; CDR3: CASSPGEGGEQYF; D: .; size: .; J: TRBJ2-7; V: TRBV10-3
DNA: TGTGCCAGCAGCACCCGGACAGGGAAGGTCACAGATACGCAGTATTTT; CDR3: CASSTRTGKVTDTQYF; D: TRBD1; size: .; J: TRBJ2-3; V: TRBV7-9
DNA: TGTGCCTCCCGACAGGGGCCTGAGGGCAATCAGCCCCAGCATTTT; CDR3: CASRQGPEGNQPQHF; D: TRBD1; size: few; J: TRBJ1-5; V: TRBV6-5
DNA: TGCAGCGTTGGCCCTCGGGCAGGGCCGTTGGACACTGAAGCTTTCTTT; CDR3: CSVGPRAGPLDTEAFF; D: .; size: .; J: TRBJ1-1; V: TRBV29-1
DNA: TGTGCCATCAGTCTATCACAGGGAGATGAGCAGTACTTC; CDR3: CAISLSQGDEQYF; D: .; size: many; J: TRBJ2-7; V: TRBV10-3
DNA: TGTGCCAGCAGCTTAGACCGGGACAGGGGCTATGGCTACACCTTC; CDR3: CASSLDRDRGYGYTF; D: TRBD1; size: .; J: TRBJ1-2; V: TRBV11-2
DNA: TGTGCCAGTAGTATTGTTCTTGGGACTGAAGCTTTCTTT; CDR3: CASSIVLGTEAFF; D: .; size: many; J: TRBJ1-1; V: TRBV19
DNA: TGTGCCATCAGTTGGTCGGGACAGCCCAACTATGGCTACACCTTC; CDR3: CAISWSGQPNYGYTF; D: TRBD1; size: .; J: TRBJ1-2; V: TRBV10-1
DNA: TGTGCCAGTACCCCGCCTGGGGGGAGGAACTATGGGGCCAACGTCCTGACTTTC; CDR3: CASTPPGGRNYGANVLTF; D: .; size: .; J: TRBJ2-6; V: TRBV19
DNA: TGTGCCAGCAGCCCCTCCCGAGGGGGCGACCAGCCCCAGCATTTT; CDR3: CASSPSRGGDQPQHF; D: TRBD1; size: many; J: TRBJ1-5; V: TRBV7-2
DNA: TGTGCCAGCAAAAACCCGGGACCAGAGCAGTACTTC; CDR3: CASKNPGPEQYF; D: .; size: once; J: TRBJ2-7; V: TRBV10-3
DNA: TGTGCCAGTCAAGAACAGGGAGTACAAGGCTACACCTTC; CDR3: CASQEQGVQGYTF; D: .; size: many; J: TRBJ1-2; V: TRBV19
DNA: TGTGCCACCAGCAGCGCAATGGGACAGGGATGGGCAGATACGCAGTATTTT; CDR3: CATSSAMGQGWADTQYF; D: TRBD1; size: .; J: TRBJ2-3; V: TRBV15
DNA: TGTGCCAGCAGCCTCGGGACAGGGACTAATGCGAGCTCCTACGAGCAGTACTTC; CDR3: CASSLGTGTNASSYEQYF; D: TRBD1; size: .; J: TRBJ2-7; V: TRBV14
DNA: TGTGCCAGCAACTCCGGGCGGGACAATGAGCAGTTCTTC; CDR3: CASNSGRDNEQFF; D: .; size: .; J: TRBJ2-1; V: TRBV2
DNA: TGTGCCATCACCGGGGCCCTTTCTGGAAACACCATATATTTT; CDR3: CAITGALSGNTIYF; D: .; size: .; J: TRBJ1-3; V: TRBV10-3
DNA: TGTGCCATCAGTGTAAGGGACAGGGAGGGCGAGCAGTACTTC; CDR3: CAISVRDREGEQYF; D: TRBD1; size: few; J: TRBJ2-7; V: TRBV10-3
DNA: TGCGCCAGCAGCCTTACTGACAGGCCCCAAGAGACCCAGTACTTC; CDR3: CASSLTDRPQETQYF; D: .; size: .; J: TRBJ2-5; V: TRBV4-3
DNA: TGTGCCAGCTGGGACTTCGTCATGAACACTGAAGCTTTCTTT; CDR3: CASWDFVMNTEAFF; D: .; size: .; J: TRBJ1-1; V: TRBV10-3
DNA: TGTGCCAGTAGTATAGTATCTCGGGTCGATGGCGAGCAGTACTTC; CDR3: CASSIVSRVDGEQYF; D: .; size: few; J: TRBJ2-7; V: TRBV19
DNA: TGCAGTGCTGGGGATCCGGGGACCTACGAGCAGTACTTC; CDR3: CSAGDPGTYEQYF; D: .; size: few; J: TRBJ2-7; V: TRBV20-1
DNA: TGTGCCACCAGTGACAGACAGAGCCAAGAGACCCAGTACTTC; CDR3: CATSDRQSQETQYF; D: .; size: .; J: TRBJ2-5; V: TRBV24-1
DNA: TGTGCCACCAGCAGTTCAGGGTATGGCTACACCTTC; CDR3: CATSSSGYGYTF; D: .; size: .; J: TRBJ1-2; V: TRBV15
DNA: TGCGCCAGCAGCTCGGGGGATACCTCTACTAACTATGGCTACACCTTC; CDR3: CASSSGDTSTNYGYTF; D: .; size: once; J: TRBJ1-2; V: TRBV7-9
DNA: TGTGCCAGCAGCTTGCAAGGGGTGTCCTACAATGAGCAGTACTTC; CDR3: CASSLQGVSYNEQYF; D: .; size: .; J: TRBJ2-5; V: TRBV7-9
DNA: TGTGCCAGTAGTATTTTAGCAGGGACCGGCCAGCCCCAGCATTTT; CDR3: CASSILAGTGQPQHF; D: .; size: many; J: TRBJ1-5; V: TRBV19
DNA: TGCAGTGCTAGAGGACAGGGTGGCCTCTATGGCTACACCTTC; CDR3: CSARGQGGLYGYTF; D: TRBD1; size: many; J: TRBJ1-2; V: TRBV20-1
DNA: TGTGCCAGCAGCTTAAAGCCCGTGGGGAGACAGGGGGCCGAGACCCAGTACTTC; CDR3: CASSLKPVGRQGAETQYF; D: TRBD1; size: .; J: TRBJ2-5; V: TRBV7-9
DNA: TGTGCCAGCAGCGTAGCTAGCGGGAGTGTTGGAGAGACCCAGTACTTC; CDR3: CASSVASGSVGETQYF; D: TRBD2; size: many; J: TRBJ2-5; V: TRBV9
DNA: TGTGCCAGCAGCCCGAAGACAGGGAGAAAGACCCAGTACTTC; CDR3: CASSPKTGRKTQYF; D: TRBD1; size: many; J: TRBJ2-5; V: TRBV7-9
DNA: TGTGCCAGCAGCTTTTATATGGGCACTGAAGCTTTCTTT; CDR3: CASSFYMGTEAFF; D: .; size: many; J: TRBJ1-1; V: TRBV7-2
DNA: TGTGCCAGCACCCAAACCGGGCCCTACGAGCAGTACTTC; CDR3: CASTQTGPYEQYF; D: .; size: .; J: TRBJ2-7; V: TRBV28
DNA: TGTGCCAGCAGTTGGGCACTGGTATACGAGCAGTACTTC; CDR3: CASSWALVYEQYF; D: .; size: .; J: TRBJ2-7; V: TRBV10-3
DNA: TGTGCCAGTAGCCGCAGGGGGCCCACTGAAGCTCTCTTT; CDR3: CASSRRGPTEALF; D: TRBD1; size: .; J: TRBJ1-1; V: TRBV19
DNA: TGTGCCAGCAGCTCCGCCGGGACAGGGGGGTACGAGCAGTACTTC; CDR3: CASSSAGTGGYEQYF; D: TRBD1; size: few; J: TRBJ2-7; V: TRBV7-9
DNA: TGTGCCAGCAGCGATTGGACAGGCCAGCCCCAGCATTTT; CDR3: CASSDWTGQPQHF; D: TRBD1; size: .; J: TRBJ1-5; V: TRBV5-5
DNA: TGCGCCAGCAGCCAAGATGGGGACAGTCCCTACGAGCAGTACTTC; CDR3: CASSQDGDSPYEQYF; D: TRBD1; size: few; J: TRBJ2-7; V: TRBV4-3
DNA: TGTGCCAGCAGCACGGGTGAGAGCACCGGGGAGCTGTTTTTT; CDR3: CASSTGESTGELFF; D: .; size: .; J: TRBJ2-2; V: TRBV9
DNA: TGTGCCAGCAGCCCGACGGGCCTGGGCCAAGAGACCCAGTACTTC; CDR3: CASSPTGLGQETQYF; D: .; size: few; J: TRBJ2-5; V: TRBV7-9
DNA: TGTGCCAGCAGTTCATGGGAAAAACTGTTTTTT; CDR3: CASSSWEKLFF; D: .; size: .; J: TRBJ1-4; V: TRBV11-1
DNA: TGCAGCGCCGGACAGGACAGACGGGATGGCTACACCTTC; CDR3: CSAGQDRRDGYTF; D: TRBD1; size: .; J: TRBJ1-2; V: TRBV29-1
DNA: TGCGCCAGCAGGAGCCCTCGGTCTAGCGGTTCCTACGAGCAGTACTTC; CDR3: CASRSPRSSGSYEQYF; D: TRBD2; size: .; J: TRBJ2-7; V: TRBV10-2
DNA: TGTGCCAGTAGTGCCTGGACAGGTTCTGGAAAACTGTTTTTT; CDR3: CASSAWTGSGKLFF; D: TRBD1; size: .; J: TRBJ1-4; V: TRBV19